This note documents a single T cell receptor (beta chain) sequence. Its antigen is currently unknown. V lost 2 bases to trimming and J lost 2 bases; unmatched junction nucleotides: 6. In germline, CDR1 is SGHTA, CDR2 FQGNSA. The CDR3 runs to 17 residues. Addition of a universal primer site occurred through template switching, and cDNA carried unique molecular identifiers. TCRdb reanalysed the 5' RACE reads using MiXCR and keeps one entry per CDR3 protein. In the table there are around 960,000 distinct CDR3 sequences, around 12% of which are singletons. These data come from a study of identical twins. The study, taken as a whole, reports: Instead of following the same donors, the conclusions were based on cross-sectional statistical analysis. Potential partial confounding of zero-insertion analyses by invariant MAIT and iNKT cells was noted.

These same data were also listed under a study on yellow fever vaccine responses in identical twins.

This TCR derives from a woman in her late teens or twenties in good health. Sequencing used PBMCs. This chain joins TRBV7-2 and TRBJ1-5, with 10 bases fitting TRBD1. For the CDR3, the DNA is TGTGCCAGCAGCTTACATGGGGGGACAGGGGGCAATCAGCCCCAGCATTTT. Translation: CASSLHGGTGGNQPQHF.